The T cell receptor (beta chain) described here comes from a study of T-cell reconstitution after alpha-beta-depleted transplantation in children. The CDR3 is 12 amino acids. V lost 4 bases and J lost 4; bases outside the gene matches: 1. Germline loops: CDR1 SQVTM, CDR2 ANQGSEA. This clonotype was detected ten times or more. Unique molecular identifiers were used in preparing the TCRbeta library. TCRdb reanalysed the PCR reads using MiXCR and keeps one entry per CDR3 protein. The sample contains 190,000 or so distinct CDR3 sequences, approximately 7% of which appear only once. The receptor was derived from a human donor who donated a stem cell graft to a child with Wiskott-Aldrich syndrome. Sequencing used PBMCs from the stem cell graft donor, obtained from the stem cell graft. The V gene is TRBV29-1, the J gene TRBJ2-3, with 8 bases aligning to TRBD1. The CDR3 loop is CSVAGGPDTQYF. The CDR3 coding sequence is TGCAGCGTTGCAGGGGGCCCAGATACGCAGTATTTT.